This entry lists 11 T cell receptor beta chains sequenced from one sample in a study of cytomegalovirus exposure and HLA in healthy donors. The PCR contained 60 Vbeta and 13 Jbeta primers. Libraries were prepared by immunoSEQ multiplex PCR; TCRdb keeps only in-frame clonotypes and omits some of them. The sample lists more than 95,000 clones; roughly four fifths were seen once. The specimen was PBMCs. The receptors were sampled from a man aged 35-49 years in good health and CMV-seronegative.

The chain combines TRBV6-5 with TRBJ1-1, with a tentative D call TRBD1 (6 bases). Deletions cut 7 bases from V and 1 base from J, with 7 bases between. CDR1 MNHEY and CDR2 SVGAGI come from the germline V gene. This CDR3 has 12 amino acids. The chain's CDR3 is CASKQGNTEAFF. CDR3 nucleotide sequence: TGTGCCAGCAAACAGGGGAACACTGAAGCTTTCTTT.

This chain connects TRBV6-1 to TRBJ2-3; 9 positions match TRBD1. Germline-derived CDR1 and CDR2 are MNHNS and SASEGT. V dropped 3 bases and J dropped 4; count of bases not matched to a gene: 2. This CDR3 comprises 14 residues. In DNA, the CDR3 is TGTGCCAGCAGTGAGGGACAGGGTGCAGATACGCAGTATTTT. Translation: CASSEGQGADTQYF.

The CDR3 sequence: CASSGQGPSEKLFF. DNA for the CDR3: TGTGCCAGCAGTGGACAGGGGCCGAGTGAAAAACTGTTTTTT. V is TRBV6-5 and J is TRBJ1-4, with 9 positions matching TRBD1. Germline V gene sequence: CDR1 MNHEY, CDR2 SVGAGI. This CDR3 has 14 residues. With 5 bases clipped from V and 7 bases from J, the junction kept 5 bases outside the gene matches.

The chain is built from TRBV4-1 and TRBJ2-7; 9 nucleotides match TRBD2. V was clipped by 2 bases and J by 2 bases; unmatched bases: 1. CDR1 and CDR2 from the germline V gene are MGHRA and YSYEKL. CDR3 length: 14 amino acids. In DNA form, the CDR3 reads TGCGCCAGCAGCCAACTAGCGGGGACCTACGAGCAGTACTTC. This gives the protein CASSQLAGTYEQYF.

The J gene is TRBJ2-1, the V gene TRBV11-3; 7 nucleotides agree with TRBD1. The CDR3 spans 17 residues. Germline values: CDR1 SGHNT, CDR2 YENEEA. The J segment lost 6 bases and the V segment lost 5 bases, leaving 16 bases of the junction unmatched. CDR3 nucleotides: TGTGCCAGCAGCCCAATTCCCGGGACAGTCGACACCAATGAGCAGTTCTTC. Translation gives CASSPIPGTVDTNEQFF.

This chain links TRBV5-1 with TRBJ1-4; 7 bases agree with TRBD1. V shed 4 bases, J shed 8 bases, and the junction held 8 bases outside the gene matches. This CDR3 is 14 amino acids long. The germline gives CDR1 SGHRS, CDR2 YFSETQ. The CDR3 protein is CASSEDRAGEKLFF. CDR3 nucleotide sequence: TGCGCCAGCAGCGAAGACAGGGCGGGGGAAAAACTGTTTTTT.

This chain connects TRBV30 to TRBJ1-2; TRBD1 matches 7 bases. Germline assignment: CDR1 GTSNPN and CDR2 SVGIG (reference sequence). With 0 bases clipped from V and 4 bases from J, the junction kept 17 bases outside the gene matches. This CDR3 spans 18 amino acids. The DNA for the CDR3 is TGTGCCTGGAGTGTAGGATCACAGGGGTTCTCTTTCGGCTATGGCTACACCTTC. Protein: CAWSVGSQGFSFGYGYTF. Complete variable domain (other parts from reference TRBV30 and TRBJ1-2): SQTIHQWPATLVQPVGSPLSLECTVEGTSNPNLYWYRQAAGRGLQLLFYSVGIGQISSEVPQNLSASRPQDRQFILSSKKLLLSDSGFYLCAWSVGSQGFSFGYGYTFGSGTRLTVV.

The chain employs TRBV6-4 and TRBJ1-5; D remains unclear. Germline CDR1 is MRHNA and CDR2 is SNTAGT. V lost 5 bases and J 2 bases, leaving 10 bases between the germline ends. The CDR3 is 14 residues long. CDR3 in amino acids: CASSPEGGNQPQHF. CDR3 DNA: TGTGCCAGCAGTCCAGAGGGAGGCAATCAGCCCCAGCATTTT.

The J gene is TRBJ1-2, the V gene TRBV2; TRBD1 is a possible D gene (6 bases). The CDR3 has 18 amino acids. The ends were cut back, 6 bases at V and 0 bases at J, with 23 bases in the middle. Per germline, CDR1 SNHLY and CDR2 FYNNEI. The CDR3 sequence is CASSPRGANLLANYGYTF. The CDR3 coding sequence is TGTGCCAGCAGCCCCAGGGGCGCGAACTTATTAGCTAACTATGGCTACACCTTC.

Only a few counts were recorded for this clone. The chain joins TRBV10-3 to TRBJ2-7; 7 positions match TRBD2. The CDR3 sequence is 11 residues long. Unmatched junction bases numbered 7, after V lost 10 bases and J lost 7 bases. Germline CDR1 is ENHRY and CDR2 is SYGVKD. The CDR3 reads CATSGGREQYF. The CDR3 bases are TGTGCCACATCGGGGGGAAGGGAGCAGTACTTC.

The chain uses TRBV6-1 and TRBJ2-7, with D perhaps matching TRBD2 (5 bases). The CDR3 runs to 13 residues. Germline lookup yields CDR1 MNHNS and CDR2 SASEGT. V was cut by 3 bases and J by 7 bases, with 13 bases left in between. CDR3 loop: CASSDSGVREQYF. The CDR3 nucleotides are TGTGCCAGCAGTGATTCCGGGGTGAGGGAGCAGTACTTC.